This record looks at one T cell receptor (beta chain) sequence and its context. The V end was cut by 2 bases, the J end by 2 bases, with 10 bases between. CDR3 length equals 14 residues. Germline V CDR1 and CDR2: SGHDT, YYEEEE. Library preparation (for TCRbeta) was performed with unique molecular identifiers. TCRdb passed the PCR reads through MiXCR, listing each CDR3 protein once. The sample lists about 640,000 distinct CDR3 sequences, around 16% seen once, with 0.85% to 1.3% in the top ten. This specimen comes from a study of T-cell reconstitution after alpha-beta-depleted transplantation in children.

Sample: PBMCs from the stem cell graft donor, taken from the stem cell graft. The chain combines TRBV5-6 with TRBJ1-2; no reliable D call. The clonotype was recovered from a human donor who donated a stem cell graft to a child with acute myeloid leukemia. CDR3 sequence: CASSFSGENYGYTF. The DNA for the CDR3 is TGTGCCAGCAGCTTTTCCGGGGAGAACTATGGCTACACCTTC.